This entry lists 27 T cell receptor beta chains sequenced from one sample in a study of cytomegalovirus exposure and HLA in healthy donors (dated by TCRdb to about 2017). The library relied on the immunoSEQ multiplex PCR assay. For the multiplex PCR, a mixture combining 60 forward primers for TCR Vbeta segments and 13 reverse primers for TCR Jbeta segments was used. The table comes from immuneACCESS by way of TCRdb, which keeps in-frame sequences with V and J called. Part of the clones is missing from these tables; in studies checked, under half for an unresolved V gene and the rest for unknown reasons. This sample gives about 200,000 clones in total; about 80% of them show up just once. The ten largest clonotypes hold 2.5% to 3.5% of the sample. Sample: PBMCs. The receptors come from a young woman in good health and CMV-seronegative.

The V and J genes are TRBV7-2 and TRBJ1-2; D is undetermined. Trimming took 1 base from V and 4 from J, leaving 13 bases between them. CDR3 length: 15 residues. The V gene's germline CDR1 is SGHTA and CDR2 FQGNSA. CDR3 sequence (DNA): TGTGCCAGCAGCTTAGTTTTCGGAGTGGGCTATGGCTACACCTTC. Translation: CASSLVFGVGYGYTF.

The chain joins TRBV6-5 to TRBJ2-7; D is uncertain. CDR1 and CDR2 (germline): MNHEY, SVGAGI. The V end was cut by 3 bases, the J end by 2 bases, with 8 bases between. This CDR3 has 13 amino acids. CDR3 sequence (DNA): TGTGCCAGCAGTTATGCCACAGCCTACGAGCAGTACTTC. This translates into CASSYATAYEQYF.

The chain joins TRBV18 to TRBJ1-2; tentatively, D is TRBD1 (5 bases). This CDR3 comprises 14 residues. The germline V gene encodes CDR1 KGHSH and CDR2 LQKENI. The germline V and J ends were trimmed by 0 bases and 2 bases, with 7 bases remaining between them. CDR3: CASSPPSGNYGYTF. DNA of the CDR3: TGTGCCAGCTCACCACCGTCAGGGAACTATGGCTACACCTTC. The full variable domain, completed using reference TRBV18 and TRBJ1-2, is NAGVMQNPRHLVRRRGQEARLRCSPMKGHSHVYWYRQLPEEGLKFMVYLQKENIIDESGMPKERFSAEFPKEGPSILRIQQVVRGDSAAYFCASSPPSGNYGYTFGSGTRLTVV.

The chain has TRBV27 and TRBJ1-1, with D hard to call. Trimming took 9 bases from V and 3 from J, leaving 20 bases between them. CDR1 MNHEY and CDR2 SMNVEV come from the germline V gene (reference sequence). The CDR3 is 15 amino acids. This chain's CDR3 is CASQFIRSQDTEAFF. CDR3 nucleotide sequence: TGTGCCAGTCAGTTTATAAGAAGCCAGGACACTGAAGCTTTCTTT.

The rearrangement links TRBV4-2 to TRBJ2-5; 10 bases align to TRBD2. The germline V gene has CDR1 LGHNA and CDR2 YNFKEQ. This CDR3 spans 17 amino acids. After removal of 0 bases from V and 4 bases from J, the junction contained 8 bases not matched to a gene. The CDR3 region is CASSQDRPAGGGETQYF. CDR3 DNA sequence: TGTGCCAGCAGCCAAGATAGGCCAGCGGGGGGGGGAGAGACCCAGTACTTC.

This sequence joins TRBV27 and TRBJ2-7; 7 nucleotides line up with TRBD2. Trimming at V came to 2 bases and at J to 3 bases, leaving 7 bases not matched to a gene. This CDR3 region has 15 residues. Germline CDR1 is MNHEY and CDR2 is SMNVEV (reference sequence). This CDR3 is CASSLTSVGYYEQYF. DNA for the CDR3: TGTGCCAGCAGTTTAACTAGCGTCGGATACTACGAGCAGTACTTC.

V usage is TRBV27 and J usage is TRBJ2-1; possible D gene TRBD2, 6 bases. Germline V gene lookup returns CDR1 MNHEY and CDR2 SMNVEV (reference sequence). The V end lost 6 bases, the J end lost 4 bases, and 10 bases lay between the germline ends. The CDR3 is 13 amino acids. CDR3 amino acids: CASSRGMYNEQFF. CDR3 nucleotides: TGTGCCAGCAGCCGGGGGATGTACAATGAGCAGTTCTTC.

The genes are TRBV27 and TRBJ1-2; D remains ambiguous. Trimming removed 5 bases from V and 4 bases from J, with 14 bases in between. The CDR3 is 14 residues long. From germline, CDR1 is MNHEY and CDR2 SMNVEV (reference sequence). CDR3 region: CASSPRELFYGYTF. In nucleotides, the CDR3 is TGTGCCAGCAGTCCCCGGGAACTCTTCTATGGCTACACCTTC.

The V call is TRBV2, the J call TRBJ1-5; TRBD1 is a possible D gene (5 bases). Trimming pared 5 bases from V and 6 bases from J, leaving 17 bases between. The CDR3 is 15 residues long. Germline V gene data show CDR1 as SNHLY and CDR2 as FYNNEI. The CDR3 nucleotides are TGTGCCAGCAGTAAGGACGGGGGAGGCGGTCAGCCCCAGCATTTT. This translates into CASSKDGGGGQPQHF.

The chain recombines TRBV5-6 with TRBJ2-7; 8 nucleotides line up with TRBD2. CDR1 and CDR2 (germline): SGHDT, YYEEEE. The CDR3 extends over 14 amino acids. After removal of 0 bases from V and 3 bases from J, the junction contained 2 bases not matched to a gene. The CDR3 sequence is CASSLVAGGYEQYF. In DNA form, the CDR3 reads TGTGCCAGCAGCTTGGTTGCGGGGGGCTACGAGCAGTACTTC. Using reference TRBV5-6 and TRBJ2-7 for the parts outside the CDR3, the full variable domain is DAGVTQSPTHLIKTRGQQVTLRCSPKSGHDTVSWYQQALGQGPQFIFQYYEEEERQRGNFPDRFSGHQFPNYSSELNVNALLLGDSALYLCASSLVAGGYEQYFGPGTRLTVT.

The chain recombines TRBV27 with TRBJ1-5; 7 positions match TRBD1. Trimming removed 5 bases from V and 5 bases from J; junction bases left unmatched: 12. The CDR3 loop spans 16 amino acids. Germline loops: CDR1 MNHEY, CDR2 SMNVEV (reference sequence). The CDR3 DNA is TGTGCCAGCAGTCCCGGGACAGAAACACGGGATCAGCCCCAGCATTTT. Translating it yields CASSPGTETRDQPQHF.

V and J are TRBV27 and TRBJ2-6, with D possibly TRBD1 on 6 matching bases. Per the germline V gene, CDR1 is MNHEY and CDR2 is SMNVEV (reference sequence). CDR3 length: 20 amino acids. V lost 0 bases and J lost 0, with 18 bases in between. The CDR3 region has the DNA TGTGCCAGCAGTTTATCGCGGACAGTCCTTACCACCTCTGGGGCCAACGTCCTGACTTTC. It yields the protein CASSLSRTVLTTSGANVLTF.

The V gene is TRBV9, the J gene TRBJ2-7; 12 bases are a match to TRBD2. The junction had 7 bases not matched to a gene; V was cut back by 1 base and J by 2 bases. CDR3 length: 17 amino acids. Germline V lookup: CDR1 SGDLS, CDR2 YYNGEE. For the CDR3, the DNA is TGTGCCAGCAGCGTATTCGATCGGACTAGCGGGGCCTACGAGCAGTACTTC. Encoded protein: CASSVFDRTSGAYEQYF.

This clone was detected only once. This chain connects TRBV5-1 to TRBJ2-7; 11 bases are shared with TRBD2. The trim removed 2 bases at V and 4 bases at J, leaving 5 bases unmatched. CDR3 size: 15 residues. Germline CDR1 is SGHRS and CDR2 is YFSETQ. CDR3 DNA: TGCGCCAGCAGCTTTCTAGCGGGGGGATTGTACGAGCAGTACTTC. Residues: CASSFLAGGLYEQYF.

CDR3 sequence: CASSLEPQVYGYTF. CDR3 DNA sequence: TGTGCCAGCAGCTTAGAACCGCAGGTTTATGGCTACACCTTC. The chain joins TRBV7-2 to TRBJ1-2; no clear D. Looked up from germline, CDR1 is SGHTA and CDR2 is FQGNSA. The V end lost 1 base, the J end lost 5 bases, and 11 bases lay between the germline ends. The CDR3 consists of 14 residues.

The J gene is TRBJ2-7, the V gene TRBV7-2, with D perhaps matching TRBD2 (5 bases). CDR3 length equals 13 residues. Trimming pared 4 bases from V and 4 bases from J, leaving 11 bases between. Germline V CDR1 and CDR2: SGHTA, FQGNSA. DNA of the CDR3: TGTGCCAGCAGCTCCTCAGCGGCGTACGAGCAGTACTTC. It translates to CASSSSAAYEQYF. The full variable domain, its missing parts supplied by reference TRBV7-2 and TRBJ2-7, is GAGVSQSPSNKVTEKGKDVELRCDPISGHTALYWYRQSLGQGLEFLIYFQGNSAPDKSGLPSDRFSAERTGGSVSTLTIQRTQQEDSAVYLCASSSSAAYEQYFGPGTRLTVT.

The chain uses TRBV9 and TRBJ2-3, with D perhaps matching TRBD1 (6 bases). V dropped 0 bases and J dropped 4 bases, with 15 bases sitting between them. The CDR3 runs to 16 residues. Germline V gene lookup returns CDR1 SGDLS and CDR2 YYNGEE. Here the CDR3 DNA reads TGTGCCAGCAGCGTAGATGCAGGGGATTTTGCAGATACGCAGTATTTT. It is translated as CASSVDAGDFADTQYF.

This clone was counted once. V is TRBV30 and J is TRBJ1-1, with TRBD1 as a possible D gene (5 bases). Germline V gene data show CDR1 as GTSNPN and CDR2 as SVGIG (reference sequence). V was clipped by 2 bases and J by 7 bases, with 17 bases between them. This CDR3 has 14 residues. The CDR3 protein is CAWSSSTVWGEAFF. As DNA, the CDR3 is TGTGCCTGGAGTTCGTCGACAGTTTGGGGTGAAGCTTTCTTT.

The table lists this clone with a few counts. The chain employs TRBV10-3 and TRBJ1-1; D is uncertain. V lost 2 bases, J lost 3 bases, and 19 bases lay in between. The CDR3 extends over 17 amino acids. Germline V gives CDR1 ENHRY, CDR2 SYGVKD. CDR3 protein: CAISEMSGGPQYTEAFF. The CDR3 region has the DNA TGTGCCATCAGTGAGATGAGTGGAGGACCGCAATACACTGAAGCTTTCTTT.

V gene TRBV27 combines with J gene TRBJ2-7; no firm D call. Trimming removed 2 bases at V and 2 bases at J, with 7 bases between. Germline V gene data show CDR1 as MNHEY and CDR2 as SMNVEV (reference sequence). The CDR3 length is 13 residues. For the CDR3, the DNA is TGTGCCAGCAGTTTAGTGGGCCCCTACGAGCAGTACTTC. As protein: CASSLVGPYEQYF.

V is TRBV5-5 and J is TRBJ2-2, with 10 bases that match TRBD1. V trimming: 4 bases; J trimming: 7 bases; junction bases outside the gene matches: 10. Germline CDR1 is SGHKS and CDR2 is YYEKEE (reference sequence). This CDR3 has 16 amino acids. The chain's CDR3 is CASSTETGGVGGELFF. CDR3 coding DNA: TGTGCCAGCAGCACTGAGACAGGGGGCGTCGGCGGGGAGCTGTTTTTT.

This chain joins TRBV14 and TRBJ2-5, with D hard to call. Deletions cut 5 bases from V and 3 bases from J, with 10 bases between. Germline V gene lookup returns CDR1 SGHDN and CDR2 FVKESK. The CDR3 consists of 13 residues. The CDR3: CASSEARKETQYF. The CDR3 region has the DNA TGTGCCAGCAGCGAAGCCAGAAAAGAGACCCAGTACTTC.

V and J are TRBV7-9 and TRBJ1-4; 8 positions match TRBD1. After removal of 4 bases from V and 6 bases from J, the junction contained 4 bases not matched to a gene. Germline V gene lookup returns CDR1 SEHNR and CDR2 FQNEAQ (reference sequence). The CDR3 runs to 14 residues. CDR3 in amino acids: CASSSTGADEKLFF. The CDR3 DNA sequence: TGTGCCAGCAGCTCGACAGGGGCCGATGAAAAACTGTTTTTT.

The chain combines TRBV5-1 with TRBJ1-5; no definite D call. Germline V gene lookup returns CDR1 SGHRS and CDR2 YFSETQ. There are 13 residues in the CDR3. V dropped 3 bases and J dropped 7 bases, with 11 bases sitting between them. In DNA form, the CDR3 reads TGCGCCAGCAGCTCTCTCGGAGAGCAGCCCCAGCATTTT. This sequence encodes CASSSLGEQPQHF.

V is TRBV27 and J is TRBJ2-3; TRBD2 matches at 8 bases. Germline-derived CDR1 and CDR2 are MNHEY and SMNVEV (reference sequence). V gave up 5 bases and J gave up 10 bases; unmatched junction bases: 5. The CDR3 has 12 amino acids. The CDR3 spells CASSPWTSPQYF. The CDR3 DNA follows: TGTGCCAGCAGTCCCTGGACTAGCCCGCAGTATTTT.

The chain couples TRBV6-5 to TRBJ2-7, with TRBD1 identical over 7 bases. CDR3 length: 14 amino acids. Germline CDR1 reads MNHEY; CDR2 reads SVGAGI. J gave up 3 bases and V 0 bases, and 2 bases lay outside the gene matches. CDR3 loop: CASSYSGDSYEQYF. For the CDR3, the DNA is TGTGCCAGCAGTTACTCGGGGGACAGCTACGAGCAGTACTTC.

The chain carries TRBV7-9 and TRBJ2-1; D not resolved. The CDR3 has 13 residues. The V and J ends lost 5 bases and 7 bases respectively, with 12 bases between them. Germline CDR1 reads SEHNR; CDR2 reads FQNEAQ (reference sequence). CDR3 in amino acids: CASSLALENEQFF. The CDR3 nucleotides read TGTGCCAGCAGCCTCGCACTCGAGAATGAGCAGTTCTTC.